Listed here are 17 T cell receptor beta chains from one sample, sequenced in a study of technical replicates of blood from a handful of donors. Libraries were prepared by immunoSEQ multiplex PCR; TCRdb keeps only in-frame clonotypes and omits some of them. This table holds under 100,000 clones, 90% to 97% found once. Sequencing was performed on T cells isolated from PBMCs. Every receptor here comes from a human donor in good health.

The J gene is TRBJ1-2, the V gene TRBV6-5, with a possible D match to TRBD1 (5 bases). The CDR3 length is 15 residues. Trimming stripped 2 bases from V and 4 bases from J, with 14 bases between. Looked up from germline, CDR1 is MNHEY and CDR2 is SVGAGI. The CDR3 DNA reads TGTGCCAGCAGTTACGGGGCAGGGTTAGGCTATGGCTACACCTTC. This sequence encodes CASSYGAGLGYGYTF.

The CDR3 DNA sequence: TGTGCCAGCACTAACAGCCCCTACGAGCAGTACTTC. It translates to CASTNSPYEQYF. The V and J genes are TRBV27 and TRBJ2-7; no clear D gene. This CDR3 region has 12 residues. CDR1 is MNHEY, CDR2 SMNVEV, per germline (reference sequence). V was trimmed by 7 bases and J by 2 bases, leaving 9 bases between them.

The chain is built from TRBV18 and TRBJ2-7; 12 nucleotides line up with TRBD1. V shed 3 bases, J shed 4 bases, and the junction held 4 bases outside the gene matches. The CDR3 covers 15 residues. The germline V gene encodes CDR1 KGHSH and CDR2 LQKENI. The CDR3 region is CASSPGTGGVYEQYF. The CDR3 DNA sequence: TGTGCCAGCTCACCCGGGACAGGGGGCGTTTACGAGCAGTACTTC.

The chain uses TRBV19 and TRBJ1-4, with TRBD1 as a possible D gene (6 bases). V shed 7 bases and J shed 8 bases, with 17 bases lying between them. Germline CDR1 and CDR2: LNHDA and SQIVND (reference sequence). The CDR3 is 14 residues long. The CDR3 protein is CASTPQGLGEKLFF. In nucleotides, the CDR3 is TGTGCCAGTACACCACAGGGCCTCGGGGAAAAACTGTTTTTT.

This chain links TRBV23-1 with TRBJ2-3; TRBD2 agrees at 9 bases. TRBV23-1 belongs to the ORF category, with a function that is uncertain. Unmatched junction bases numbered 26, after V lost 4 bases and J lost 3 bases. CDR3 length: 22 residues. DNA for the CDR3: TGCGCCAGCAGTCGTCCTACCCCACTTCTGGCGGGAGGGCCCAGTGGGACAGATACGCAGTATTTT. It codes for CASSRPTPLLAGGPSGTDTQYF.

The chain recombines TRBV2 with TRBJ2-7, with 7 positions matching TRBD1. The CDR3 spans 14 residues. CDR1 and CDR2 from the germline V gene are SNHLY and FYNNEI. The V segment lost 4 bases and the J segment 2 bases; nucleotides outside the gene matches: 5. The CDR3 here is CASSVRQGAYEQYF. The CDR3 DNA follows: TGTGCCAGCAGTGTCAGGCAGGGGGCCTACGAGCAGTACTTC.

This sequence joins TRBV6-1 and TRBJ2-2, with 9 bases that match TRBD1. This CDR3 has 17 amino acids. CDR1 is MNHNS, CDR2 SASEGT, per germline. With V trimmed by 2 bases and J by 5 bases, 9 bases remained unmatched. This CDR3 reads CASSETLNRGQTGELFF. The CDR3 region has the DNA TGTGCCAGCAGTGAAACCCTTAACAGGGGGCAGACCGGGGAGCTGTTTTTT.

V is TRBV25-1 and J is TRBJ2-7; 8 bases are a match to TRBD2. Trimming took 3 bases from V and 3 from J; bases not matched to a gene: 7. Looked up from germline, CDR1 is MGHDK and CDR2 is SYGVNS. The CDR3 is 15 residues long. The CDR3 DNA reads TGTGCCAGCAGTGATCCGGGACTAGGGGGCTACGAGCAGTACTTC. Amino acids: CASSDPGLGGYEQYF.

The DNA of the CDR3 is TGTGCCACCAGCAGAGATGGGGCGCTCTATTTGGAGTACAATGAGCAGTTCTTC. Translated, it gives CATSRDGALYLEYNEQFF. V is TRBV15 and J is TRBJ2-1; D is perhaps TRBD1 (5 bases). V dropped 0 bases and J dropped 4 bases, with 19 bases sitting between them. The CDR3 is made up of 18 amino acids. The V gene's germline CDR1 is LNHNV and CDR2 YYDKDF (reference sequence). Looking up the rest from reference TRBV15 and TRBJ2-1 gives the full variable domain: DAMVIQNPRYQVTQFGKPVTLSCSQTLNHNVMYWYQQKSSQAPKLLFHYYDKDFNNEADTPDNFQSRRPNTSFCFLDIRSPGLGDTAMYLCATSRDGALYLEYNEQFFGPGTRLTVL.

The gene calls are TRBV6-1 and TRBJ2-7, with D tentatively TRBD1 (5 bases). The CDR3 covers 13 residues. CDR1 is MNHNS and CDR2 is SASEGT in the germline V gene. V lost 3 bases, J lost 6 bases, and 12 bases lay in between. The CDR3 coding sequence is TGTGCCAGCAGTGACCCAGGGTCCCCCGAGCAGTACTTC. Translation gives CASSDPGSPEQYF.

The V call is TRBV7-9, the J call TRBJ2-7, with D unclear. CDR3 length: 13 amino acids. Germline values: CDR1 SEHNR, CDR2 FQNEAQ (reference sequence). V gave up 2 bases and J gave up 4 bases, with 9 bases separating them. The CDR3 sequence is CASSLRVGYEQYF. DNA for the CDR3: TGTGCCAGCAGCTTACGAGTCGGGTACGAGCAGTACTTC.

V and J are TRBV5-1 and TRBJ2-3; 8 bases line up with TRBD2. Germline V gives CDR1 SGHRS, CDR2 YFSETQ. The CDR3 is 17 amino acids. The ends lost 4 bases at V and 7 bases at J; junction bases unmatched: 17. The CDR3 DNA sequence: TGCGCCAGCAGCCCCCGGGAGGGGAGGAATGCGCTATATACGCAGTATTTT. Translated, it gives CASSPREGRNALYTQYF.

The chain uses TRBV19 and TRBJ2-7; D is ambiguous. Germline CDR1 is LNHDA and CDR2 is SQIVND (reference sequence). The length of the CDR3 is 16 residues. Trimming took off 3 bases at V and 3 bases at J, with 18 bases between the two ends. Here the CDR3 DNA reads TGTGCCAGTAGTATCTTTTGGGCAGCCGGAATCTACGAGCAGTACTTC. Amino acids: CASSIFWAAGIYEQYF.

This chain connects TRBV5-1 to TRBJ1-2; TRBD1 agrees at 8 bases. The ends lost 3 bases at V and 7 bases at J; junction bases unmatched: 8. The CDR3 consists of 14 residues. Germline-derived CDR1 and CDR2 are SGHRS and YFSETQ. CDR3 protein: CASSSDRGQGGYTF. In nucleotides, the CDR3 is TGCGCCAGCAGCTCCGACAGGGGACAAGGTGGCTACACCTTC.

The CDR3 DNA reads as TGTGCCAGCAGTCCTTTTCGACAGGGGCAAGACGAGCAGTACTTC. The encoded protein is CASSPFRQGQDEQYF. The chain recombines TRBV7-8 with TRBJ2-5, with 8 bases aligning to TRBD1. The end of the DNA is better explained by TRBJ2-7, so the J call may be wrong. The V gene's germline CDR1 is SGHVS and CDR2 FQNEAQ. This CDR3 is built from 15 residues.

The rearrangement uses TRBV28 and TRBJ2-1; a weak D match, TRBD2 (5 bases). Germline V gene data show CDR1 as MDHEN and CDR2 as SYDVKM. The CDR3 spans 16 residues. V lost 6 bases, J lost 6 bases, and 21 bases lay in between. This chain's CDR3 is CASRAPGKPRANEQFF. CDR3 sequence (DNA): TGTGCCAGCAGAGCGCCCGGGAAACCCCGGGCCAATGAGCAGTTCTTC.

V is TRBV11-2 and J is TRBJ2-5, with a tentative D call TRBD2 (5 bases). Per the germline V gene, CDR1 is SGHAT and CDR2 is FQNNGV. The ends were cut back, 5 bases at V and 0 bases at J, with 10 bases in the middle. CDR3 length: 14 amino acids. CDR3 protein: CASSPGGYQETQYF. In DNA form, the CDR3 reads TGTGCCAGCAGCCCAGGCGGGTACCAAGAGACCCAGTACTTC. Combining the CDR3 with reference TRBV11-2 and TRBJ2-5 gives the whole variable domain EAGVAQSPRYKIIEKRQSVAFWCNPISGHATLYWYQQILGQGPKLLIQFQNNGVVDDSQLPKDRFSAERLKGVDSTLKIQPAKLEDSAVYLCASSPGGYQETQYFGPGTRLLVL.